Listed below are T cell receptor beta chains from one sample, sequenced in a study of blood T cell repertoires in COVID-19. Some clones are missing from TCRdb's copy, which holds only in-frame ones; the method was immunoSEQ multiplex PCR. The table has fewer than 250,000 clones, 70% to 90% seen once. Sequencing was performed on PBMCs or T cells enriched from blood (not recorded which). The receptors shown here come from a woman in her forties or fifties with acute COVID-19. Both conserved end residues are trimmed from each CDR3.

v_call	j_call	cdr3_aa
TRBV7-6	TRBJ2-3	ASSLGPRAEPSTDTQY
TRBV7-2	TRBJ2-7	ASSWVAGERSYEQY
TRBV28	TRBJ2-1	ASSIGAIPGNEQF
TRBV5-1	TRBJ2-2	ASSGQANTGELF
TRBV7-3	TRBJ1-1	ASSLTGGGGSTEAF
TRBV7-2	TRBJ1-1	ASSRTSYMNTEAF
TRBV7-2	TRBJ2-7	ASSLVATVSYEQY
TRBV9	TRBJ2-7	ASSVGQSYSYEQY
TRBV7-2	TRBJ2-7	ASSLNFGDEQY
TRBV7-3	TRBJ2-2	ASSLNAGPGELF
TRBV5-1	TRBJ2-2	ASSLAGTLNTGELF
TRBV18	TRBJ1-4	ASSPGSIGEKLF
TRBV2	TRBJ1-4	ASRDMTNEKLF
TRBV3-1/TRBV3-2	TRBJ1-1	ASSPRGSNTEAF
TRBV29-1	TRBJ2-7	SVEVSGVEQY
TRBV7-7	TRBJ2-2	ASSDGENTGELF
TRBV7-9	TRBJ1-6	ASRSPGQGNSPLH
TRBV6-5	TRBJ1-1	ASSPDRVPRTEAF
TRBV7-3	TRBJ2-3	ASSSGLAGAADTQY
TRBV3-1/TRBV3-2	TRBJ1-4	ASSRTGVGEKLF
TRBV28	TRBJ1-5	ASSFTGARPQH
TRBV11-2	TRBJ1-5	ASSLVRGQRNQPQH
TRBV9	TRBJ2-7	ASSVGNGNEQY
TRBV19	TRBJ1-5	ASSKQGSNQPQH
TRBV2	TRBJ2-5	ASSEAGTGGVETQY
TRBV6-6	TRBJ1-2	ASGGQGSGYGYT
TRBV5-1	TRBJ1-2	ASSLDGQVFNYGYT
TRBV29-1	TRBJ2-7	SVVPQRELAYEQY
TRBV18	TRBJ1-2	ASSQDSTSVGYT
TRBV6-5	TRBJ1-3	ASSRQGASGNTIY
TRBV6-5	TRBJ2-7	ASSYSRGVLGYEQY
TRBV2	TRBJ2-7	ASSEIRGGHYEQY
TRBV10-3	TRBJ1-2	AINPGQGSYYGYT
TRBV10-3	TRBJ1-6	AISGQGGSSPLH
TRBV7-2	TRBJ2-5	ASSPNPGGQETQY
TRBV9	TRBJ1-6	ASSSTTNSPLH
TRBV18	TRBJ2-2	ASSPPGIKNTGELF
TRBV7-9	TRBJ1-2	ASRQSTGGIYGYT
TRBV5-4	TRBJ1-2	ASSLAGGMNYGYT